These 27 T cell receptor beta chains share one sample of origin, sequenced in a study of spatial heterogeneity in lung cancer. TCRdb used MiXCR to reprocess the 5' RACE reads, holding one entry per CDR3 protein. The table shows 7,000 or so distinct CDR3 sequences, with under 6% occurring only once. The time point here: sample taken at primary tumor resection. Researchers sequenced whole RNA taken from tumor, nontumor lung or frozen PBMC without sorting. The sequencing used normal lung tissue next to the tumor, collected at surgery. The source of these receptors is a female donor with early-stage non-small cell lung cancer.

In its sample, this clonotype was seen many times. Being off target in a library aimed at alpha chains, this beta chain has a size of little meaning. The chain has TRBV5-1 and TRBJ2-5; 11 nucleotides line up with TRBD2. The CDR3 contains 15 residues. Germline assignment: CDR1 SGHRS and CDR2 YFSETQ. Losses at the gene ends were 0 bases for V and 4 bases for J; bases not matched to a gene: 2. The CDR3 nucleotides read TGCGCCAGCAGCTTGGCACTAGCGGGAGCAGAGACCCAGTACTTC. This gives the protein CASSLALAGAETQYF.

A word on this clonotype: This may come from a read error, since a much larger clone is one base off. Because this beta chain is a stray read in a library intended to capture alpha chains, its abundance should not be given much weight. CDR3 coding DNA: TGCCCCAGCAGCCAAGAGGGAGCGGCAGCCCATGAGCAGTTCTTC. Translated: CPSSQEGAAAHEQFF. The V gene is TRBV4-1, the J gene TRBJ2-1, with a tentative D call TRBD2 (5 bases). CDR1 is MGHRA and CDR2 is YSYEKL in the germline V gene. This CDR3 has 15 amino acids.

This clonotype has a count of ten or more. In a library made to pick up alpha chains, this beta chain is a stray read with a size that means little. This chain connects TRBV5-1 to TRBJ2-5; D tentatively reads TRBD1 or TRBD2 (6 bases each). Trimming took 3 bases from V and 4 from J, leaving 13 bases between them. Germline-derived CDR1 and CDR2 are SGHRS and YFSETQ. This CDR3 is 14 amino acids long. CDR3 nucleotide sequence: TGCGCCAGCAGCTGGGGGCGGGATTCAGAGACCCAGTACTTC. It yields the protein CASSWGRDSETQYF.

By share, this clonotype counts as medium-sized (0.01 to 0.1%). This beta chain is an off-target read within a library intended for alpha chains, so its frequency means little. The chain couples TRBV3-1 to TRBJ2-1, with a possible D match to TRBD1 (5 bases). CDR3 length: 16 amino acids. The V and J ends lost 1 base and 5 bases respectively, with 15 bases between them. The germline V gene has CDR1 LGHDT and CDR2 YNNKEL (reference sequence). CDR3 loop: CASSQVYRPVNNEQFF. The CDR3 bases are TGTGCCAGCAGCCAAGTTTACAGGCCTGTAAACAATGAGCAGTTCTTC.

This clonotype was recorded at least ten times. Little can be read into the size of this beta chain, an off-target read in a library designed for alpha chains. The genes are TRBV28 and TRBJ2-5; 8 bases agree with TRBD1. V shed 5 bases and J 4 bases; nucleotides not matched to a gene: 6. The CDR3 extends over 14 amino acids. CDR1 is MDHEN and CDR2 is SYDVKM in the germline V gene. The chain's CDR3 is CASSDQGALETQYF. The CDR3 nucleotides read TGTGCCAGCAGTGACCAGGGGGCACTAGAGACCCAGTACTTC.

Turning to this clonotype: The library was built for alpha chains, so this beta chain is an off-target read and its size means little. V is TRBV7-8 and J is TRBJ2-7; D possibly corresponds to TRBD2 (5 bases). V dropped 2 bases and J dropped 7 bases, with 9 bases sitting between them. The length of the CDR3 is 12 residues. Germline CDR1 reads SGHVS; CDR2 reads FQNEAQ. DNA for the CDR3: TGTGCCAGCAGCTTAATGGGAGTTGAGCAGTACTTC. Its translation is CASSLMGVEQYF.

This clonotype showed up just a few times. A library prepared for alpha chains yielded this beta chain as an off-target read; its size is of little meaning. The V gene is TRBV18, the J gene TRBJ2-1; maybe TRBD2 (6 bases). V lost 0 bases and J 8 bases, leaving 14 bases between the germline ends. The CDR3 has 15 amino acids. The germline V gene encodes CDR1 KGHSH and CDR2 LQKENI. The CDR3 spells CASSPPGGGNYEQFF. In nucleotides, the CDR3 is TGTGCCAGCTCACCACCAGGAGGCGGGAACTATGAGCAGTTCTTC.

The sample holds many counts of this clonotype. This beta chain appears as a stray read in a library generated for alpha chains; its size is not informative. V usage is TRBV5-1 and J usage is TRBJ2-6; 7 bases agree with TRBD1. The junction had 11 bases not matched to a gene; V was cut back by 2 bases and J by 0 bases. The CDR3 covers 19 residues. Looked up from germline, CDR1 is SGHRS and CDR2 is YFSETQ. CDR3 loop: CASSFLRDSFISGANVLTF. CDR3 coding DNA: TGCGCCAGCAGCTTCCTCAGGGACAGCTTTATCTCTGGGGCCAACGTCCTGACTTTC.

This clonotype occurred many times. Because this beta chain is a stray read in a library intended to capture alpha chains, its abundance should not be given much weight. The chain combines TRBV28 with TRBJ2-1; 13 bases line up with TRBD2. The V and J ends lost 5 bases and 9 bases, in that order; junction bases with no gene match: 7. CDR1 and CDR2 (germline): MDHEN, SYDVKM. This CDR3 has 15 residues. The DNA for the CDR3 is TGTGCCAGCAGTGATACTAGCGGGAGGGCCGTTGAGCAGTTCTTC. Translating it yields CASSDTSGRAVEQFF.

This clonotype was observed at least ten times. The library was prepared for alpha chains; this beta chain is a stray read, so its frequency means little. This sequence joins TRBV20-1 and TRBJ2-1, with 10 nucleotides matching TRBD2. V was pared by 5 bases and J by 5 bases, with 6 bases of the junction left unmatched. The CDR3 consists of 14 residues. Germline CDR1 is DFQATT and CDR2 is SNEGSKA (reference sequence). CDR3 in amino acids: CSASSGRDHNEQFF. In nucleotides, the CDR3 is TGCAGTGCTTCTAGCGGGAGAGACCACAATGAGCAGTTCTTC.

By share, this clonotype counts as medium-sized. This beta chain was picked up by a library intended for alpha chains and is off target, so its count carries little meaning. The CDR3 coding sequence is TGTGCCAGCAGCGCCCAGGGTAGCCCTTCTGGAAACACCATATATTTT. Translating it yields CASSAQGSPSGNTIYF. The rearrangement links TRBV7-6 to TRBJ1-3, with a weak D call TRBD1 (5 bases). Looked up from germline, CDR1 is SGHVS and CDR2 is FNYEAQ. The V end was cut by 5 bases, the J end by 1 base, with 15 bases between. CDR3 length equals 16 residues.

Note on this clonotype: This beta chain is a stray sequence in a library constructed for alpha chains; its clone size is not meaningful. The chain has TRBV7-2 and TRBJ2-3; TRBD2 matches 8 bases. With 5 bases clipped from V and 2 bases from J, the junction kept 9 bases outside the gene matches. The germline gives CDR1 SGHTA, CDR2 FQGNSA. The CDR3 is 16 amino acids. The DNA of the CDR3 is TGTGCCAGCAGCACTTTTTTAGCGGGAACCACAGATACGCAGTATTTT. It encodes CASSTFLAGTTDTQYF.

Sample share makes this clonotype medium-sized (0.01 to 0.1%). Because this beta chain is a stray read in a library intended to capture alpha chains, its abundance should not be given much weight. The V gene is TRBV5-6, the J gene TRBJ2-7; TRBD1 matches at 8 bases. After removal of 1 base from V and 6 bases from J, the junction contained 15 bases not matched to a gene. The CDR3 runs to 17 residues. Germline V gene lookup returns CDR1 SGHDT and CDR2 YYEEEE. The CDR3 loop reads CASSLWVGQGSSAEQYF. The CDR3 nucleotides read TGTGCCAGCAGCTTGTGGGTTGGACAGGGTAGTTCCGCCGAGCAGTACTTC.

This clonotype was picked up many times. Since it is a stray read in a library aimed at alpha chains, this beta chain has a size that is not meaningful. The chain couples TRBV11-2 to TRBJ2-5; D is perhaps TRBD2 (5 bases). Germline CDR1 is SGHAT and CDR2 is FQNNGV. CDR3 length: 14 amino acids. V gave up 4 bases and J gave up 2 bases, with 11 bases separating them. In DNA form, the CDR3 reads TGTGCCAGCAGCTCCCTTCGGGGACAAGAGACCCAGTACTTC. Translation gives CASSSLRGQETQYF.

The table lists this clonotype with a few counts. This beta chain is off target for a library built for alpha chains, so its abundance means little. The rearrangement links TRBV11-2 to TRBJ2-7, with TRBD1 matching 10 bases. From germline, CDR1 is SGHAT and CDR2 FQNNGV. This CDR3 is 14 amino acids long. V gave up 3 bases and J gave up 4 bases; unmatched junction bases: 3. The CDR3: CASSFRDRGYEQYF. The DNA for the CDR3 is TGTGCCAGCAGCTTTCGGGACAGGGGTTACGAGCAGTACTTC.

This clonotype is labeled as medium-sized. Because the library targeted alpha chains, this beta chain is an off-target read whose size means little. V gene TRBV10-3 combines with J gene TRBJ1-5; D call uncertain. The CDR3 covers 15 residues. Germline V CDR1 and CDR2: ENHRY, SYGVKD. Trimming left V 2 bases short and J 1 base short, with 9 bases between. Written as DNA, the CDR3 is TGTGCCATCAGTGAGGCCCGTGGGAGCAATCAGCCCCAGCATTTT. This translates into CAISEARGSNQPQHF.

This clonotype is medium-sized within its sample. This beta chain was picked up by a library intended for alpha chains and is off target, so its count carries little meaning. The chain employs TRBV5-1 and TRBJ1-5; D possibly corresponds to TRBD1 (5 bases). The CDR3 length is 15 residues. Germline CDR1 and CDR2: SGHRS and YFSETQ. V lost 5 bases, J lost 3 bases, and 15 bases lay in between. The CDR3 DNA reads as TGCGCCAGCAGTTTCGACGGCGGGGCCAATCAGCCCCAGCATTTT. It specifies CASSFDGGANQPQHF. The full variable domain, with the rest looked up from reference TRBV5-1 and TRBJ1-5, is KAGVTQTPRYLIKTRGQQVTLSCSPISGHRSVSWYQQTPGQGLQFLFEYFSETQRNKGNFPGRFSGRQFSNSRSEMNVSTLELGDSALYLCASSFDGGANQPQHFGDGTRLSIL.

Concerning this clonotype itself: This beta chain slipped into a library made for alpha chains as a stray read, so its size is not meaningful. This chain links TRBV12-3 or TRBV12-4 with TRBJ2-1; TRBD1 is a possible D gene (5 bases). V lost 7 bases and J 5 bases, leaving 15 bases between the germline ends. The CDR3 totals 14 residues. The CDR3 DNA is TGTGCCAGCAAGAAACAGACAGCCGACAATGAGCAGTTCTTC. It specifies CASKKQTADNEQFF.

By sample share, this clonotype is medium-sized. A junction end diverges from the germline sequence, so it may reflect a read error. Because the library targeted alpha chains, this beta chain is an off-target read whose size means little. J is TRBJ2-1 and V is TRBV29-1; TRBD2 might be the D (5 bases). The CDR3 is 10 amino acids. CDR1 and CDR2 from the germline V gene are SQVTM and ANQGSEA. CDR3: CSVQEAQVGF. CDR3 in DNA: TGCAGCGTCCAGGAGGCGCAGGTCGGCTTC.

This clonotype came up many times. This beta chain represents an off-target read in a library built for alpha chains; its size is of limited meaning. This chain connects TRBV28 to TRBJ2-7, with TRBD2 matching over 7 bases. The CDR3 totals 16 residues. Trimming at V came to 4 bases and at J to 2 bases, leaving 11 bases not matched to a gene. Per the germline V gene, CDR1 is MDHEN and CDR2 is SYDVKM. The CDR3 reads CASSSRLAAITYEQYF. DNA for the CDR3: TGTGCCAGCAGTTCCCGCCTAGCGGCGATTACCTACGAGCAGTACTTC.

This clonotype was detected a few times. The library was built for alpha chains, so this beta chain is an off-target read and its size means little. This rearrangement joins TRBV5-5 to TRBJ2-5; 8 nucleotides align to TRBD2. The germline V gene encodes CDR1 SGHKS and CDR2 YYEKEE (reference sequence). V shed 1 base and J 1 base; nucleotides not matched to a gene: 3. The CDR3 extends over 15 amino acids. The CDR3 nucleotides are TGTGCCAGCAGCTTGACTAGCGGAACCCAAGAGACCCAGTACTTC. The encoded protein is CASSLTSGTQETQYF.

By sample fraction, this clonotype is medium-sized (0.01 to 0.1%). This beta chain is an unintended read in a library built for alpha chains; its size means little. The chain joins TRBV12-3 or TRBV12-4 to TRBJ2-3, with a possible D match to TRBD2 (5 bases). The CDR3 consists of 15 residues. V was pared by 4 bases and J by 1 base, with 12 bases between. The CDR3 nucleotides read TGTGCCAGCAGTTCGTCAGCGGTGGGCACAGATACGCAGTATTTT. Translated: CASSSSAVGTDTQYF.

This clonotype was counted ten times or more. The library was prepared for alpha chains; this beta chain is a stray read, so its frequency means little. The CDR3 bases are TGTGCCAGCAGCTTAGCAGTAATCGGGGAGCTGTTTTTT. Protein sequence: CASSLAVIGELFF. The gene calls are TRBV7-2 and TRBJ2-2; D gene uncertain. Germline V gene lookup returns CDR1 SGHTA and CDR2 FQGNSA. The CDR3 is made up of 13 amino acids. Trimming removed 0 bases from V and 7 bases from J, with 6 bases in between.

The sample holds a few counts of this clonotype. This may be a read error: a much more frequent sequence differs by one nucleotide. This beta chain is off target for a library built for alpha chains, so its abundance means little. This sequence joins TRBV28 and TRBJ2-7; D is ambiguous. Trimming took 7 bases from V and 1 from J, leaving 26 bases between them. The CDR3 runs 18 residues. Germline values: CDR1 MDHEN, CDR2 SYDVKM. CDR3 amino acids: CASTSPAARFVASYEQYF. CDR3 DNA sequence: TGTGCCAGCACCTCCCCGGCCGCCAGATTCGTGGCTTCCTACGAGCAGTACTTC.

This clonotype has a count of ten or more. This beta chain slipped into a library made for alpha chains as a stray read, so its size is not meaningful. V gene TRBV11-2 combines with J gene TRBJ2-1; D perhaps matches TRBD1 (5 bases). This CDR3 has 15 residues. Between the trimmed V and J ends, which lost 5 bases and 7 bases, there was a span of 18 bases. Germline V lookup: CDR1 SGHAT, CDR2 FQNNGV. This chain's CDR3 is CASSPRGPSGNEQFF. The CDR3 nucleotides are TGTGCCAGCAGCCCAAGGGGCCCTTCAGGAAATGAGCAGTTCTTC.

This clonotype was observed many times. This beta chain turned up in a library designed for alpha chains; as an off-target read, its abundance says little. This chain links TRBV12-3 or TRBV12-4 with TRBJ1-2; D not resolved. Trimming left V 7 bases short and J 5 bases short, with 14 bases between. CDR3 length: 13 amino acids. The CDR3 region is CASTPGRPYGYTF. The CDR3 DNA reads TGTGCCAGCACCCCGGGGAGGCCTTATGGCTACACCTTC.

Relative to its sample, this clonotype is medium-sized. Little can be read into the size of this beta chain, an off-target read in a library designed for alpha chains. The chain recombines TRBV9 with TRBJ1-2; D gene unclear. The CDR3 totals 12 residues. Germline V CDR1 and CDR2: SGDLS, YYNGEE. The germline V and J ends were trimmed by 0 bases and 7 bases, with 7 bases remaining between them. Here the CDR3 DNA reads TGTGCCAGCAGCGTAGAACTGGGTGGCTACACCTTC. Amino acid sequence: CASSVELGGYTF.